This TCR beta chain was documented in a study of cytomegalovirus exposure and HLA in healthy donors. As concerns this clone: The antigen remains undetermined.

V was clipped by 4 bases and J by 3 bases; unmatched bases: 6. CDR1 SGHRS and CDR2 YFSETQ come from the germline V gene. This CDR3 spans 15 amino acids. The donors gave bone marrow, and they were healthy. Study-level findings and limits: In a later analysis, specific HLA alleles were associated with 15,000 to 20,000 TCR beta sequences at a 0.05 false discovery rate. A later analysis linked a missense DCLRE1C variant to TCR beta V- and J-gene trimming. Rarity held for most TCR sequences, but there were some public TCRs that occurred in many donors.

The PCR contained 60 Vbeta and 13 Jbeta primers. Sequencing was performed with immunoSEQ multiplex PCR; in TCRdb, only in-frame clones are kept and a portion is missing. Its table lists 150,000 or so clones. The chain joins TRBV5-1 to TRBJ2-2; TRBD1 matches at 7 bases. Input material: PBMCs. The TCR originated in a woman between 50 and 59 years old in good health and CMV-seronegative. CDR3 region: CASSLDRVDTGELFF. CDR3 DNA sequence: TGCGCCAGCAGCCTCGACAGGGTAGACACCGGGGAGCTGTTTTTT. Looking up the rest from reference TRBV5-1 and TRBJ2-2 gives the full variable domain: KAGVTQTPRYLIKTRGQQVTLSCSPISGHRSVSWYQQTPGQGLQFLFEYFSETQRNKGNFPGRFSGRQFSNSRSEMNVSTLELGDSALYLCASSLDRVDTGELFFGEGSRLTVL.